These T cell receptor beta chains were read from a single sample in a study of PD-1 blockade in mismatch repair-deficient tumors. Sequencing was performed with immunoSEQ multiplex PCR; in TCRdb, only in-frame clones are kept and a portion is missing. The sample consists of 100,000 or so clones, about 79% of them appearing once. The specimen was peripheral blood, collected about 33 weeks after starting pembrolizumab. These receptors all stem from an adult with mismatch repair-deficient cancer. The CDR3 runs from the conserved cysteine through the conserved F or W. The order of the fields is clone size, J gene, D gene, V gene, CDR3 protein, CDR3 DNA. A D gene is named only where the DNA matches it firmly. The size field is filled for only some rows; it gives once, few, many or a size class.

- TRBJ2-7 - TRBV9 CASSVGARLEGEQYF TGTGCCAGCAGCGTAGGGGCCAGGCTGGAGGGCGAGCAGTACTTC
- TRBJ2-7 - TRBV14 CASSPFPKTYEQYF TGTGCCAGCAGCCCATTCCCGAAAACCTACGAGCAGTACTTC
- TRBJ1-2 TRBD1 TRBV18 CASSQGQGDGYTF TGTGCCAGCTCACAGGGACAGGGGGATGGCTACACCTTC
few TRBJ1-5 TRBD1 TRBV19 CASSTNSQGANQPQHF TGTGCCAGTAGTACAAATTCTCAGGGGGCTAATCAGCCCCAGCATTTT
- TRBJ2-4 - TRBV6-1 CASSDGSGIQYF TGTGCCAGCAGTGATGGGAGTGGCATTCAGTACTTC
- TRBJ2-7 - TRBV29-1 CSVLGGNEQYF TGCAGCGTCTTAGGGGGAAACGAGCAGTACTTC
- TRBJ2-1 - TRBV7-8 CASSLRRINEQFF TGTGCCAGCAGCTTAAGGCGGATCAATGAGCAGTTCTTC
once TRBJ1-1 - TRBV5-1 CASAATGSADTEAFF TGCGCCAGCGCTGCAACGGGGAGTGCGGACACTGAAGCTTTCTTT
- TRBJ2-5 TRBD2 TRBV27 CASSLGGGYQGTQYF TGTGCCAGCAGTTTAGGGGGAGGGTACCAAGGGACCCAGTACTTC
- TRBJ2-1 - TRBV5-4 CASSLNPPRRADEQFF TGTGCCAGCAGCTTGAATCCCCCTAGACGGGCGGATGAGCAGTTCTTC
- TRBJ2-7 - TRBV6-1 CASSGTENYEQYF TGTGCCAGCAGTGGGACGGAAAACTACGAGCAGTACTTC